A selection of T cell receptor beta chains follows, all from one sample in a study of identifying expanded T cells in peripheral blood. TCRdb keeps only in-frame clones here, not all; method: immunoSEQ multiplex PCR. The data hold about 90,000 clones, with approximately 86% observed a single time. The sequenced material came from blood. These receptors were obtained from a person between 18 and 75 years old in good health. CDR3s leave out the opening cysteine and the closing phenylalanine or tryptophan. Fields, in order: J gene, V gene, CDR3 protein.

j_gene: TRBJ2-1
v_gene: TRBV7-3
CDR3aa: ASSLGGLAGGSMYNEQF

j_gene: TRBJ2-2
v_gene: TRBV7-3
CDR3aa: ASSLTTLNTGELF

j_gene: TRBJ1-1
v_gene: TRBV18
CDR3aa: ASSSRPGTEAF

j_gene: TRBJ2-1
v_gene: TRBV14
CDR3aa: ASSRLVGGYNEQF

j_gene: TRBJ2-1
v_gene: TRBV18
CDR3aa: ASSPGGKSYNEQF

j_gene: TRBJ1-2
v_gene: TRBV4-3
CDR3aa: ASSRLMGTGLGYT

j_gene: TRBJ2-3
v_gene: TRBV7-7
CDR3aa: ASSLTGTTDTQY

j_gene: TRBJ2-7
v_gene: TRBV30
CDR3aa: AWSTQGAREQY

j_gene: TRBJ2-5
v_gene: TRBV2
CDR3aa: ASSELRETQY

j_gene: TRBJ1-1
v_gene: TRBV2
CDR3aa: ASSHAYTEAF

j_gene: TRBJ1-4
v_gene: TRBV11-3
CDR3aa: ASSFTHGEKLF

j_gene: TRBJ1-5
v_gene: TRBV6-5
CDR3aa: ASATGQVSNQPQH

j_gene: TRBJ1-3
v_gene: TRBV4-1
CDR3aa: ASSQVARSGNTIY

j_gene: TRBJ2-1
v_gene: TRBV5-1
CDR3aa: ASSPMRGSYNEQF

j_gene: TRBJ1-1
v_gene: TRBV5-6
CDR3aa: ASSLAGNTEAF

j_gene: TRBJ1-5
v_gene: TRBV9
CDR3aa: ASKDRAPGTNQPQH

j_gene: TRBJ1-5
v_gene: TRBV7-6
CDR3aa: ASSFGTGFNQPQH

j_gene: TRBJ1-2
v_gene: TRBV11-3
CDR3aa: ASSPRRFGEYGYT

j_gene: TRBJ2-2
v_gene: TRBV30
CDR3aa: AWSGKGGIGELF

j_gene: TRBJ1-3
v_gene: TRBV4-1
CDR3aa: ASSRARAFGNTIY

j_gene: TRBJ2-3
v_gene: TRBV18
CDR3aa: ASSGRSSVTDTQY

j_gene: TRBJ2-7
v_gene: TRBV19
CDR3aa: ASSTTIHEGYEQY

j_gene: TRBJ1-1
v_gene: TRBV11-2
CDR3aa: ASSIQEDTEAF

j_gene: TRBJ1-2
v_gene: TRBV11-3
CDR3aa: ASSLQGQTYGYT

j_gene: TRBJ2-3
v_gene: TRBV7-2
CDR3aa: ASSLTGHNADTQY

j_gene: TRBJ2-7
v_gene: TRBV7-2
CDR3aa: ASSFAQGPYEQY

j_gene: TRBJ1-1
v_gene: TRBV7-9
CDR3aa: ASSVTGWALGSDTEAF

j_gene: TRBJ2-2
v_gene: TRBV7-9
CDR3aa: ASSRTGGNTGELF

j_gene: TRBJ1-2
v_gene: TRBV5-6
CDR3aa: ASSASRDRISLYGYT

j_gene: TRBJ1-2
v_gene: TRBV4-1
CDR3aa: ASSRLLDLGKLNVA

j_gene: TRBJ2-1
v_gene: TRBV19
CDR3aa: ASSIGTGSSYNEQF

j_gene: TRBJ2-7
v_gene: TRBV18
CDR3aa: ASSPSRGQNYEQY

j_gene: TRBJ2-3
v_gene: TRBV5-1
CDR3aa: ASSKGQGRPDTQY

j_gene: TRBJ1-1
v_gene: TRBV6-1
CDR3aa: ASSEALGRSYSVATEAF

j_gene: TRBJ2-2
v_gene: TRBV4-1
CDR3aa: ASSQDPAGGPRANTGELF

j_gene: TRBJ2-3
v_gene: TRBV27
CDR3aa: ASSSPGDYTDTQY

j_gene: TRBJ2-5
v_gene: TRBV7-3
CDR3aa: ASSPEPRGETQY

j_gene: TRBJ2-1
v_gene: TRBV11-3
CDR3aa: ASSSVLRTRDNEQF

j_gene: TRBJ2-2
v_gene: TRBV9
CDR3aa: ASSPSKLRGGTGELF

j_gene: TRBJ1-3
v_gene: TRBV30
CDR3aa: AWRGSGNTIY

j_gene: TRBJ1-5
v_gene: TRBV7-2
CDR3aa: ASSLDAGPNQPQH